These T cell receptor beta chains were read from a single sample in a study of Ad26.COV2.S vaccination and SARS-CoV-2 variants. Sequencing was performed with immunoSEQ multiplex PCR; in TCRdb, only in-frame clones are kept and a portion is missing. The sample holds roughly 400,000 clones, about 88% seen once. The specimen was peripheral blood, collected in a trial of Ad26.COV2.S vaccine versus placebo. Receptors originate from a person aged 18-65 years who received the Ad26.COV2.S COVID-19 vaccine or a placebo. CDR3s include the opening cysteine and the closing phenylalanine or tryptophan. The D gene is left open where the match is weak. Not every row has a clone size; where given, it reads once, few, many or a size class.

d_call: TRBD1
v_call: TRBV5-4
cdr3_length: 16
clone_size: NA
j_call: TRBJ1-4
cdr3_aa: CASSSGQGAPNEKLFF
cdr3_nt: TGTGCCAGCAGCTCCGGACAGGGGGCACCTAATGAAAAACTGTTTTTT

d_call: NA
v_call: TRBV25-1
cdr3_length: 14
clone_size: NA
j_call: TRBJ1-4
cdr3_aa: CASSAGTGNEKLFF
cdr3_nt: TGTGCCAGCAGTGCCGGGACGGGAAATGAAAAACTGTTTTTT

d_call: NA
v_call: TRBV29-1
cdr3_length: 11
clone_size: once
j_call: TRBJ2-5
cdr3_aa: CSVAGEETQYF
cdr3_nt: TGCAGCGTTGCAGGAGAAGAGACCCAGTACTTC

d_call: TRBD1
v_call: TRBV6-5
cdr3_length: 15
clone_size: NA
j_call: TRBJ1-5
cdr3_aa: CASSSAGGSNQPQHF
cdr3_nt: TGTGCCAGCAGTTCCGCAGGGGGGAGCAATCAGCCCCAGCATTTT

d_call: TRBD2
v_call: TRBV28
cdr3_length: 15
clone_size: NA
j_call: TRBJ2-3
cdr3_aa: CASSPSGSRTDTQYF
cdr3_nt: TGTGCCAGCAGCCCTAGCGGGAGTAGAACAGATACGCAGTATTTT

d_call: TRBD1
v_call: TRBV5-4
cdr3_length: 16
clone_size: NA
j_call: TRBJ1-2
cdr3_aa: CASSNTPRQGKDGYTF
cdr3_nt: TGTGCCAGCAGCAATACACCTCGACAGGGCAAGGATGGCTACACCTTC

d_call: TRBD2
v_call: TRBV14
cdr3_length: 16
clone_size: NA
j_call: TRBJ2-2
cdr3_aa: CASSTRLAGGSGELFF
cdr3_nt: TGTGCCAGCAGCACCCGACTAGCGGGAGGGAGCGGGGAGCTGTTTTTT

d_call: NA
v_call: TRBV25-1
cdr3_length: 14
clone_size: NA
j_call: TRBJ2-5
cdr3_aa: CASSEPRAGETQYF
cdr3_nt: TGTGCCAGCAGTGAACCCAGGGCAGGTGAGACCCAGTACTTC

d_call: TRBD1
v_call: TRBV5-1
cdr3_length: 14
clone_size: NA
j_call: TRBJ2-7
cdr3_aa: CASSPDRAPYEQYF
cdr3_nt: TGCGCCAGCAGCCCCGACAGGGCTCCCTACGAGCAGTACTTC

d_call: NA
v_call: TRBV5-4
cdr3_length: 14
clone_size: NA
j_call: TRBJ1-4
cdr3_aa: CASSLDATNEKLFF
cdr3_nt: TGTGCCAGCAGCTTGGATGCAACTAATGAAAAACTGTTTTTT

d_call: NA
v_call: TRBV30
cdr3_length: 15
clone_size: NA
j_call: TRBJ1-3
cdr3_aa: CAWSRGLSSGNTIYF
cdr3_nt: TGTGCCTGGAGTCGGGGCCTAAGCTCTGGAAACACCATATATTTT

d_call: TRBD1
v_call: TRBV2
cdr3_length: 18
clone_size: NA
j_call: TRBJ1-4
cdr3_aa: CASSASTGPGGSGEKLFF
cdr3_nt: TGTGCCAGCAGCGCCTCGACAGGGCCAGGGGGTAGCGGTGAAAAACTGTTTTTT

d_call: NA
v_call: TRBV2
cdr3_length: 15
clone_size: many
j_call: TRBJ2-2
cdr3_aa: CASKVFSGNTGELFF
cdr3_nt: TGTGCCAGCAAGGTTTTTAGCGGGAACACCGGGGAGCTGTTTTTT

d_call: NA
v_call: TRBV10-3
cdr3_length: 12
clone_size: NA
j_call: TRBJ1-2
cdr3_aa: CAIRDTNYGYTF
cdr3_nt: TGTGCCATCAGGGACACCAACTATGGCTACACCTTC

d_call: NA
v_call: TRBV5-1
cdr3_length: 13
clone_size: NA
j_call: TRBJ2-7
cdr3_aa: CASSADSTYEQYF
cdr3_nt: TGCGCCAGCAGCGCGGACAGTACCTACGAGCAGTACTTC

d_call: NA
v_call: TRBV10-3
cdr3_length: 17
clone_size: NA
j_call: TRBJ1-3
cdr3_aa: CAISESKAGYSGNTIYF
cdr3_nt: TGTGCCATCAGTGAGTCGAAGGCAGGCTACTCTGGAAACACCATATATTTT

d_call: NA
v_call: TRBV10-3
cdr3_length: 15
clone_size: NA
j_call: TRBJ1-3
cdr3_aa: CAISEGPGSGNTIYF
cdr3_nt: TGTGCCATCAGTGAGGGGCCGGGGTCTGGAAACACCATATATTTT

d_call: NA
v_call: TRBV10-1
cdr3_length: 15
clone_size: few
j_call: TRBJ2-7
cdr3_aa: CASSESSLSSYEQYF
cdr3_nt: TGCGCCAGCAGTGAGTCGTCGCTGAGCTCCTACGAGCAGTACTTC

d_call: NA
v_call: TRBV20-1
cdr3_length: 14
clone_size: NA
j_call: TRBJ2-7
cdr3_aa: CSASLRGSAYEQYF
cdr3_nt: TGCAGTGCTAGTCTCCGGGGCTCAGCCTACGAGCAGTACTTC

d_call: NA
v_call: TRBV11-3
cdr3_length: 13
clone_size: NA
j_call: TRBJ2-7
cdr3_aa: CASSSQTGYEQYF
cdr3_nt: TGTGCCAGCAGCTCTCAGACGGGATACGAGCAGTACTTC

d_call: TRBD1
v_call: TRBV4-1
cdr3_length: 16
clone_size: NA
j_call: TRBJ2-7
cdr3_aa: CASSQSGTGVYDEQYF
cdr3_nt: TGCGCCAGCAGCCAGTCCGGGACAGGTGTTTATGACGAGCAGTACTTC

d_call: NA
v_call: TRBV27
cdr3_length: 15
clone_size: NA
j_call: TRBJ1-2
cdr3_aa: CASSLSKAGRGGYTF
cdr3_nt: TGTGCCAGCAGTTTATCGAAGGCAGGGAGAGGAGGCTACACCTTC

d_call: NA
v_call: TRBV12-3/TRBV12-4
cdr3_length: 13
clone_size: NA
j_call: TRBJ2-1
cdr3_aa: CASSLGPGNEQFF
cdr3_nt: TGTGCCAGCAGTTTAGGGCCGGGGAATGAGCAGTTCTTC

d_call: NA
v_call: TRBV5-6
cdr3_length: 15
clone_size: NA
j_call: TRBJ2-7
cdr3_aa: CASSPEQGGWGGQYF
cdr3_nt: TGTGCCAGCAGCCCTGAACAGGGTGGATGGGGTGGGCAGTACTTC

d_call: TRBD2
v_call: TRBV10-3
cdr3_length: 13
clone_size: NA
j_call: TRBJ2-7
cdr3_aa: CAISEWGGNEQYF
cdr3_nt: TGTGCCATCAGTGAGTGGGGGGGAAACGAGCAGTACTTC

d_call: NA
v_call: TRBV19
cdr3_length: 13
clone_size: NA
j_call: TRBJ1-2
cdr3_aa: CASFSGGLGGYTF
cdr3_nt: TGTGCCAGTTTCAGTGGGGGTCTTGGCGGCTACACCTTC

d_call: TRBD2
v_call: TRBV5-1
cdr3_length: 14
clone_size: NA
j_call: TRBJ2-5
cdr3_aa: CASSSLAGQETQYF
cdr3_nt: TGCGCCAGCAGCTCACTAGCGGGGCAAGAGACCCAGTACTTC

d_call: NA
v_call: TRBV5-3
cdr3_length: 15
clone_size: NA
j_call: TRBJ2-1
cdr3_aa: CARRADTVFYNEQFF
cdr3_nt: TGTGCCAGAAGGGCGGACACCGTCTTCTACAATGAGCAGTTCTTC

d_call: NA
v_call: TRBV5-4
cdr3_length: 16
clone_size: NA
j_call: TRBJ1-2
cdr3_aa: CASSLGTTGPSSGYTF
cdr3_nt: TGTGCCAGCAGCTTGGGGACAACAGGGCCTTCCAGTGGCTACACCTTC

d_call: NA
v_call: TRBV7-3
cdr3_length: 13
clone_size: few
j_call: TRBJ1-1
cdr3_aa: CASAEGMNTEAFF
cdr3_nt: TGTGCCAGCGCGGAGGGAATGAACACTGAAGCTTTCTTT

d_call: NA
v_call: TRBV19
cdr3_length: 15
clone_size: NA
j_call: TRBJ1-1
cdr3_aa: CASSPLRTGGTEAFF
cdr3_nt: TGTGCCAGTAGTCCTCTCCGGACGGGAGGGACTGAAGCTTTCTTT

d_call: NA
v_call: TRBV5-4
cdr3_length: 15
clone_size: NA
j_call: TRBJ2-1
cdr3_aa: CASSLAGLRSREQFF
cdr3_nt: TGTGCCAGCAGCTTGGCAGGACTTCGATCTAGAGAGCAGTTCTTC

d_call: TRBD1
v_call: TRBV28
cdr3_length: 15
clone_size: NA
j_call: TRBJ1-5
cdr3_aa: CASRPTGGRNQPQHF
cdr3_nt: TGTGCCAGCAGGCCTACAGGGGGGCGCAATCAGCCCCAGCATTTT

d_call: NA
v_call: TRBV6-6
cdr3_length: 16
clone_size: NA
j_call: TRBJ1-5
cdr3_aa: CASSISTGLGIQPQHF
cdr3_nt: TGTGCCAGCAGTATCTCAACAGGATTAGGGATTCAGCCCCAGCATTTT

d_call: NA
v_call: TRBV19
cdr3_length: 12
clone_size: NA
j_call: TRBJ1-3
cdr3_aa: CASTGMGNTIYF
cdr3_nt: TGTGCCAGTACTGGTATGGGAAACACCATATATTTT

d_call: NA
v_call: TRBV6-2/TRBV6-3
cdr3_length: 13
clone_size: NA
j_call: TRBJ1-1
cdr3_aa: CASSLGAWGEAFF
cdr3_nt: TGTGCCAGCAGTTTGGGGGCATGGGGTGAAGCTTTCTTT

d_call: NA
v_call: TRBV27
cdr3_length: 14
clone_size: NA
j_call: TRBJ1-6
cdr3_aa: CASRKERFNSPLHF
cdr3_nt: TGTGCCAGCAGAAAAGAACGCTTCAATTCACCCCTCCACTTT

d_call: TRBD2
v_call: TRBV3-1/TRBV3-2
cdr3_length: 17
clone_size: NA
j_call: TRBJ2-2
cdr3_aa: CASSPYKRLASTGELFF
cdr3_nt: TGTGCCAGCAGCCCTTACAAGAGACTAGCGAGTACCGGGGAGCTGTTTTTT

d_call: NA
v_call: TRBV5-1
cdr3_length: 15
clone_size: NA
j_call: TRBJ2-1
cdr3_aa: CASSLNVSPNNEQFF
cdr3_nt: TGCGCCAGCAGCTTGAACGTTAGTCCTAACAATGAGCAGTTCTTC

d_call: TRBD1
v_call: TRBV27
cdr3_length: 15
clone_size: NA
j_call: TRBJ2-1
cdr3_aa: CASSLSGQGWNEQFF
cdr3_nt: TGTGCCAGCAGTTTATCGGGACAGGGGTGGAATGAGCAGTTCTTC

d_call: NA
v_call: TRBV3-1/TRBV3-2
cdr3_length: 14
clone_size: NA
j_call: TRBJ1-3
cdr3_aa: CASSQKGPGNTIYF
cdr3_nt: TGTGCCAGCAGCCAAAAGGGGCCTGGAAACACCATATATTTT

d_call: TRBD2
v_call: TRBV9
cdr3_length: 18
clone_size: NA
j_call: TRBJ2-1
cdr3_aa: CASSVAGTSGRWDNEQFF
cdr3_nt: TGTGCCAGCAGCGTAGCGGGGACTAGCGGGAGGTGGGACAATGAGCAGTTCTTC

d_call: NA
v_call: TRBV5-4
cdr3_length: 13
clone_size: NA
j_call: TRBJ1-1
cdr3_aa: CASSLDLWTEAFF
cdr3_nt: TGTGCCAGCAGCTTAGATCTTTGGACTGAAGCTTTCTTT